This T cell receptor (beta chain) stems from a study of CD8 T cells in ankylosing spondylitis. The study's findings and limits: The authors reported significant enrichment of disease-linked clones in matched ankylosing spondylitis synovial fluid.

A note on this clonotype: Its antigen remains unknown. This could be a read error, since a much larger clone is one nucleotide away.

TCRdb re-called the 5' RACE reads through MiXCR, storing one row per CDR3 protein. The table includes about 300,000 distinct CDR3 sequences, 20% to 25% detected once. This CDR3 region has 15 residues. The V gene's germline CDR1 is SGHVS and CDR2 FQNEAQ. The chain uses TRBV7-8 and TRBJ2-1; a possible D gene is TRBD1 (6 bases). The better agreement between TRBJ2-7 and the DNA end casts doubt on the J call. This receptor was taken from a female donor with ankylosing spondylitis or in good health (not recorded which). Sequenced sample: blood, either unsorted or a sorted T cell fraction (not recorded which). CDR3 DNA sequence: TGTGCCAGCAGCCCGAGGGGGTTCCTCTACAATGAGCAGTACTTC. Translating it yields CASSPRGFLYNEQYF.